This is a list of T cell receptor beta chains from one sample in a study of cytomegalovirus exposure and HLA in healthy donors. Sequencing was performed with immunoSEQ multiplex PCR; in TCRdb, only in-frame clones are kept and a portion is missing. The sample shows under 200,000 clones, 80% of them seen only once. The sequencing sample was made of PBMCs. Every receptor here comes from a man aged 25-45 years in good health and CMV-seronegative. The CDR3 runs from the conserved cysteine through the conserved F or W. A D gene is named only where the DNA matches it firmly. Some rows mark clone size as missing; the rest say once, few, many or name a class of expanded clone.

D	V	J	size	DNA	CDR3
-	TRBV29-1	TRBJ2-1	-	TGCAGCGTTGACTCAGGTCGCTCCTACAATGAGCAGTTCTTC	CSVDSGRSYNEQFF
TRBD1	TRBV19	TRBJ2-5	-	TGTGCCAGTAGTCCGGGACAGCAAGAGACCCAGTACTTC	CASSPGQQETQYF
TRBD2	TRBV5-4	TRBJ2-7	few	TGTGCCAGCAGCCCTAATCGTGGACTAGCGGGAGTCTACGAGCAGTACTTC	CASSPNRGLAGVYEQYF
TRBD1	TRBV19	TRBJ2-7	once	TGTGCCAGTAGTATCGCCCCCGGGACAGGGCCCGAGCAGTACTTC	CASSIAPGTGPEQYF
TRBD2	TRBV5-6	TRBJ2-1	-	TGTGCCAGCAGCTTGGTAGCGGGGGCCTACAATGAGCAGTTCTTC	CASSLVAGAYNEQFF
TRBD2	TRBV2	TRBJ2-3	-	TGTGCCAGCAGAGACAGCAGCGGGAGTGGGGCAGATACGCAGTATTTT	CASRDSSGSGADTQYF
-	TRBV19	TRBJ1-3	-	TGTGCCAGTATAGGGGTCTCTGGAAACACCATATATTTT	CASIGVSGNTIYF
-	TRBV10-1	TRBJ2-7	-	TGCGCCAGCAGTGGGCCGAACAGGGACGAGCAGTACTTC	CASSGPNRDEQYF
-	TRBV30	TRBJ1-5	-	TGTGCCTGGAGACAGGGCAACAATCAGCCCCAGCATTTT	CAWRQGNNQPQHF
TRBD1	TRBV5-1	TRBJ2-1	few	TGCGCCAGCAGCAACGCCGGGACAGGGGCGGACAATGAGCAGTTCTTC	CASSNAGTGADNEQFF
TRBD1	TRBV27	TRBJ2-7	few	TGTGCCAGCAGTTTTCGGGACAGGGGGTTCGGCTACGAGCAGTACTTC	CASSFRDRGFGYEQYF
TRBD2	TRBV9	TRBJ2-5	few	TGTGCCAGCAGCGTAGCTAGCGGGATCCAAGAGACCCAGTACTTC	CASSVASGIQETQYF
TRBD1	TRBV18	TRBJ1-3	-	TGTGCCAGCTCACCTACGGGACAGACTGGAAACACCATATATTTT	CASSPTGQTGNTIYF
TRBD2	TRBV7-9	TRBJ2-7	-	TGTGCCAGCAGCTTCGATGCTAGCGGGAACTACGAGCAGTACTTC	CASSFDASGNYEQYF
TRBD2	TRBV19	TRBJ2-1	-	TGTGCCAGTAGTATGGCCCTAGCGGGGCACCTCAGCGATGAGCAGTTCTTC	CASSMALAGHLSDEQFF
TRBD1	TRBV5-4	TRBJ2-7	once	TGTGCCAGCAGCCTGATATCAGGGGGCGGGTTCGAGCAGCACTTC	CASSLISGGGFEQHF
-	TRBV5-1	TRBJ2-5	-	TGCGCCAGCAGCTTAGAGACAGCAGAGACCCAGTACTTC	CASSLETAETQYF
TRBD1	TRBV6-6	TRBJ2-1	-	TGTGCCAGCAGCTTCGACAGGGGAGGTAGCGGAGAGCAGTTCTTC	CASSFDRGGSGEQFF
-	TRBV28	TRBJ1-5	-	TGTGCCAGTACGATCGTCGGGGGTTATCAGCCCCAGCATTTT	CASTIVGGYQPQHF
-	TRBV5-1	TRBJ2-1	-	TGCGCCAGCAGCCCGGACGGGTCTAGCGTCCCCAATGAGCAGTTCTTC	CASSPDGSSVPNEQFF
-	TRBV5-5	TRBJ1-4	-	TGTGCCAGCAGCCCCAGGGGCGCAGGTGAAAAACTGTTTTTT	CASSPRGAGEKLFF
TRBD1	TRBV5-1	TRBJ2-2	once	TGCGCCAGCAGCTTGGGGCCAGGGGGTACCGGGGAGCTGTTTTTT	CASSLGPGGTGELFF
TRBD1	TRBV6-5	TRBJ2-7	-	TGTGCCAGCAGTTACTCAGTCAGGGGGTACGAGCAGTACTTC	CASSYSVRGYEQYF
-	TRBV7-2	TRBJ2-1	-	TGTGCCAGCAGACGACTAGACAATGAGCAGTTCTTC	CASRRLDNEQFF
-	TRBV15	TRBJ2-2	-	TGTGCCACCAGCAGAGAACGACGGGGGACCACCGGGGAGCTGTTTTTT	CATSRERRGTTGELFF
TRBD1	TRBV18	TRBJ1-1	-	TGTGCCAGCTCACCAACAGGGACAGGGACTGAAGCTTTCTTT	CASSPTGTGTEAFF
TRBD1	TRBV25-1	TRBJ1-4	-	TGTGCCAGCACCTCGACAGGGGGCTCGACTAATGAAAAACTGTTTTTT	CASTSTGGSTNEKLFF
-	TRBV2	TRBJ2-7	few	TGTGCCAGCAGTGAAATTTGGGTAGCCATCTCCTACGAGCAGTACTTC	CASSEIWVAISYEQYF
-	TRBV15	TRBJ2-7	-	TGTGCCACCAGCAGTGTCAGGGACGAGCAGTACTTC	CATSSVRDEQYF
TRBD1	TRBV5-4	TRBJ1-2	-	TGTGCCAGCAGCCGGTCGGGACAGAGCTATGGCTACACCTTC	CASSRSGQSYGYTF